The T cell receptor (beta chain) under discussion was sequenced for a study of T-cell reconstitution after alpha-beta-depleted transplantation in children. Study-level findings and limits: Where alpha-beta T cells came from about two months after transplant was reportedly several hundred expanded graft clones. When one year had passed after transplant, most T-cell counts and diversity came from newly produced T cells.

In this sample, this clonotype turned up a few times. Its antigen is unidentified. This sample's TCRbeta library carried unique molecular identifier barcodes. MiXCR, run by TCRdb on the PCR reads, gives a single entry per CDR3 protein. Of some 830,000 distinct CDR3 sequences detected, under 20% appear once; the ten largest clones hold approximately 5%. Trimming removed 1 base from V and 5 bases from J, with 13 bases in between. CDR1 SGHAT and CDR2 FQNNGV come from the germline V gene. This CDR3 has 15 amino acids. V is TRBV11-2 and J is TRBJ2-3; D is perhaps TRBD2 (5 bases). Sequences were derived from PBMCs, mostly from graft donor cells, sampled 360 days after TCRalphabeta/CD19-depleted stem cell transplant. The receptor was derived from a male patient aged 10 to 17 who had a stem cell transplant for acute lymphoblastic leukemia, so the T cells may come from the graft donor. CDR3 bases: TGTGCCAGCAGCTTAGCTACGCGGGTGGGAGATACGCAGTATTTT. This translates into CASSLATRVGDTQYF.